The 18 T cell receptor beta chains in this list originate from one sample, sequenced in a study of CD8 T cells in Susac syndrome (dated by TCRdb to between 2017 and 2020). Libraries were prepared through the immunoSEQ multiplex PCR assay. RNA was extracted using the RNeasy kit, and roughly 0.5 to 1 microgram was reverse transcribed with random hexamers. TCRdb ran its own pipeline on the public reads, namely fastp trimming at Q25 and MiXCR clone calling, and kept in-frame beta chains. Rows with one shared CDR3 protein collapse into an entry with the most common genes and DNA. For this sample there are tens of thousands of distinct CDR3 sequences; 85% to 95% appear just once. The ten largest clones capture less than 0.4% of the sample. The sample consisted of CD4+ T cells from PBMCs. These receptors all stem from a human donor with Susac syndrome.

This sequence joins TRBV7-2 and TRBJ1-6; D not certain. Looked up from germline, CDR1 is SGHTA and CDR2 is FQGNSA. Trimming left V 2 bases short and J 4 bases short, with 6 bases between. This CDR3 spans 14 amino acids. The CDR3 coding sequence is TGTGCCAGCAGCTTACAGAGATATAATTCACCCCTCCACTTT. Residues: CASSLQRYNSPLHF. Full variable domain (remainder filled in from reference TRBV7-2 and TRBJ1-6): GAGVSQSPSNKVTEKGKDVELRCDPISGHTALYWYRQSLGQGLEFLIYFQGNSAPDKSGLPSDRFSAERTGGSVSTLTIQRTQQEDSAVYLCASSLQRYNSPLHFGNGTRLTVT.

This clonotype was recorded once. The gene calls are TRBV3-1 and TRBJ1-6, with D perhaps matching TRBD1 (5 bases). V was clipped by 4 bases and J by 9 bases, with 10 bases between them. Germline-derived CDR1 and CDR2 are LGHDT and YNNKEL (reference sequence). The CDR3 sequence is 13 residues long. CDR3 sequence: CASSRDGSSPLHF. In DNA, the CDR3 is TGTGCCAGCAGCCGGGACGGTTCTTCACCCCTCCACTTT.

The chain couples TRBV2 to TRBJ2-2; no clear D. Germline V gene lookup returns CDR1 SNHLY and CDR2 FYNNEI. V lost 4 bases, J lost 14 bases, and 17 bases lay in between. This CDR3 has 13 amino acids. The CDR3 nucleotides are TGTGCCAGCAGTGTACGGTCCCCACCGGCACTGTTTTTT. It encodes CASSVRSPPALFF.

The J gene is TRBJ2-2, the V gene TRBV29-1, with a weak D call TRBD2 (5 bases). Germline V gives CDR1 SQVTM, CDR2 ANQGSEA. Trimming took 6 bases from V and 4 from J, leaving 6 bases between them. The CDR3 is made up of 11 amino acids. CDR3 nucleotide sequence: TGCAGCGTAGCGGTCACCGGGGAGCTGTTTTTT. Translated: CSVAVTGELFF.

The chain links TRBV21-1 to TRBJ2-3; the listed D gene, TRBD1, was not tested against the DNA. TRBV21-1 corresponds to a pseudogene. This CDR3 contains 18 residues. The CDR3 protein is CASSSAGTYVLDTDTQYF. The CDR3 region has the DNA TGTGCCAGCAGCAGTGCCGGGACATACGTTCTCGACACAGATACGCAGTATTTT.

The rearrangement uses TRBV29-1 and TRBJ2-1, with 7 bases lining up with TRBD2. This CDR3 is 12 amino acids long. Germline-derived CDR1 and CDR2 are SQVTM and ANQGSEA. With V trimmed by 4 bases and J by 7 bases, 4 bases remained unmatched. The CDR3 DNA reads as TGCAGCGTTGGGGACTATGGGAATGAGCAGTTCTTC. Protein product: CSVGDYGNEQFF.

The chain combines TRBV10-3 with TRBJ1-5; 8 nucleotides match TRBD1. After removal of 8 bases from V and 6 bases from J, the junction contained 9 bases not matched to a gene. Germline-derived CDR1 and CDR2 are ENHRY and SYGVKD. The CDR3 is 14 amino acids. The CDR3 bases are TGTGCCATCGGGGGACAGGATGCCGCTCAGCCCCAGCATTTT. This codes for CAIGGQDAAQPQHF.

As DNA, the CDR3 is TGTGCCTGGAGTGTACAGGGGACGCGGCAGCCCCAGCATTTT. Translation: CAWSVQGTRQPQHF. The chain joins TRBV30 to TRBJ1-5, with 7 nucleotides matching TRBD1. Per the germline V gene, CDR1 is GTSNPN and CDR2 is SVGIG (reference sequence). This CDR3 is 14 amino acids long. V shed 0 bases, J shed 7 bases, and the junction held 6 bases outside the gene matches.

This clonotype was counted a single time. The V call is TRBV24-1, the J call TRBJ1-1; TRBD1 agrees at 7 bases. CDR3 length: 12 residues. V was pared by 7 bases and J by 6 bases, with 4 bases of the junction left unmatched. The germline V gene encodes CDR1 KGHDR and CDR2 SFDVKD. This CDR3 is CATRTGFAEAFF. The DNA for the CDR3 is TGTGCCACCAGGACAGGGTTCGCTGAAGCTTTCTTT.

This rearrangement joins TRBV9 to TRBJ2-5; D possibly corresponds to TRBD2 (6 bases). V gave up 0 bases and J gave up 2 bases, with 8 bases separating them. Germline CDR1 SGDLS, CDR2 YYNGEE. This CDR3 is 14 amino acids long. In DNA form, the CDR3 reads TGTGCCAGCAGCGTAGAGGCGGGGCAAGAGACCCAGTACTTC. This encodes CASSVEAGQETQYF.

The chain's CDR3 is CSAQRGLADDTQYF. CDR3 DNA sequence: TGCAGTGCTCAGAGGGGGCTAGCGGACGATACGCAGTATTTT. The chain links TRBV20-1 to TRBJ2-3; possibly TRBD1 or TRBD2 for D (7 bases each). Trimming removed 5 bases from V and 6 bases from J, with 18 bases in between. Germline V gives CDR1 DFQATT, CDR2 SNEGSKA (reference sequence). The CDR3 runs 14 residues.

V is TRBV12-3 or TRBV12-4 and J is TRBJ1-2, with D possibly TRBD1 on 5 matching bases. This CDR3 has 13 amino acids. The V gene lost 3 bases and the J gene lost 4 bases, with 9 bases spanning the gap. The CDR3 is CASSFQGRYGYTF. The DNA of the CDR3 is TGTGCCAGCAGTTTCCAGGGCCGCTATGGCTACACCTTC.

The J gene is TRBJ2-1, the V gene TRBV7-2; 10 bases match TRBD2. Germline loops: CDR1 SGHTA, CDR2 FQGNSA. There are 17 residues in the CDR3. Germline trimming cut 5 bases from V and 10 bases from J; bases unmatched to any gene: 17. The CDR3 region is CASSAQPTSGLSGEQFF. The CDR3 region has the DNA TGTGCCAGCAGCGCCCAACCGACTAGCGGGCTTTCGGGGGAGCAGTTCTTC.

The V gene is TRBV20-1, the J gene TRBJ1-4, with D tentatively TRBD1 (5 bases). From germline, CDR1 is DFQATT and CDR2 SNEGSKA (reference sequence). The CDR3 loop spans 11 amino acids. The CDR3 here is CRGVFREKLFF. CDR3 coding DNA: TGCAGAGGGGTCTTCCGAGAAAAACTGTTTTTT.

The V and J genes are TRBV30 and TRBJ1-1; D gene unclear. V shed 4 bases and J shed 11 bases, with 11 bases lying between them. The CDR3 runs to 10 residues. CDR1 GTSNPN and CDR2 SVGIG come from the germline V gene (reference sequence). The CDR3 nucleotides are TGTGCCTGGAATAAGGGTGAGGCTTTCTTT. Encoded protein: CAWNKGEAFF.

The CDR3 loop reads CASSRVSNYEQYF. The CDR3 DNA is TGTGCCAGCAGCAGGGTTTCTAACTACGAGCAGTACTTC. V is TRBV12-3 or TRBV12-4 and J is TRBJ2-7; weak D call: TRBD1 (5 bases). The CDR3 is 13 amino acids. V lost 6 bases and J lost 3, with 12 bases in between.

The chain uses TRBV15 and TRBJ1-1; TRBD1 might be the D (6 bases). CDR1 LNHNV and CDR2 YYDKDF come from the germline V gene (reference sequence). The CDR3 has 15 amino acids. The germline V and J ends were trimmed by 0 bases and 6 bases, with 14 bases remaining between them. CDR3 amino acids: CATSRDPQGLAEAFF. CDR3 in DNA: TGTGCCACCAGCAGAGACCCACAGGGATTGGCTGAAGCTTTCTTT. The full variable domain, its missing parts supplied by reference TRBV15 and TRBJ1-1, is DAMVIQNPRYQVTQFGKPVTLSCSQTLNHNVMYWYQQKSSQAPKLLFHYYDKDFNNEADTPDNFQSRRPNTSFCFLDIRSPGLGDTAMYLCATSRDPQGLAEAFFGQGTRLTVV.

The V gene is TRBV10-3, the J gene TRBJ2-1; D is undetermined. The germline V gene encodes CDR1 ENHRY and CDR2 SYGVKD. The CDR3 is made up of 14 amino acids. Between the trimmed V and J ends, which lost 3 bases and 0 bases, there was a span of 6 bases. The CDR3 nucleotides read TGTGCCATCAGTGATTGGAGCTCCTACAATGAGCAGTTCTTC. It specifies CAISDWSSYNEQFF.